These 28 T cell receptor beta chains were all obtained from the same sample, sequenced in a study of Ad26.COV2.S vaccination and SARS-CoV-2 variants. This table comes from immunoSEQ multiplex PCR, and its TCRdb copy is limited to in-frame clones, with some not included. The sample records over 110,000 clones, 86% being singletons. The sample consisted of peripheral blood, taken after recovery from COVID-19. The receptors originated from a human donor who had recovered from COVID-19.

V usage is TRBV6-5 and J usage is TRBJ1-5; D is unresolved. The CDR3 length is 14 residues. Trimming left V 6 bases short and J 6 bases short, with 15 bases between. Germline V gene lookup returns CDR1 MNHEY and CDR2 SVGAGI. The DNA of the CDR3 is TGTGCCAGCAGAACCAATGCGGGGAGTCAGCCCCAGCATTTT. Encoded protein: CASRTNAGSQPQHF.

The chain couples TRBV19 to TRBJ2-7; possibly TRBD2 for D (5 bases). This CDR3 is built from 13 residues. CDR1 is LNHDA and CDR2 is SQIVND in the germline V gene (reference sequence). V gave up 6 bases and J gave up 0 bases, with 9 bases separating them. The CDR3 sequence: CASSERTSYEQYF. The DNA of the CDR3 is TGTGCCAGTAGCGAGCGGACCTCCTACGAGCAGTACTTC.

CDR3 bases: TGTGCCTGGAGTGTTACCCGAAATCAGCCCCAGCATTTT. It yields the protein CAWSVTRNQPQHF. The gene calls are TRBV30 and TRBJ1-5; D unresolved. The CDR3 has 13 amino acids. Germline CDR1 GTSNPN, CDR2 SVGIG (reference sequence). Trimming took off 0 bases at V and 4 bases at J, with 7 bases between the two ends. The entire variable domain, with the rest obtained from reference TRBV30 and TRBJ1-5, is as follows: SQTIHQWPATLVQPVGSPLSLECTVEGTSNPNLYWYRQAAGRGLQLLFYSVGIGQISSEVPQNLSASRPQDRQFILSSKKLLLSDSGFYLCAWSVTRNQPQHFGDGTRLSIL.

The rearrangement uses TRBV18 and TRBJ1-1; D unclear. Germline V gene data show CDR1 as KGHSH and CDR2 as LQKENI. The CDR3 contains 14 residues. Trimming took off 2 bases at V and 4 bases at J, with 11 bases between the two ends. The CDR3 sequence is CASSPALTSTEAFF. CDR3 bases: TGTGCCAGCTCACCAGCTCTGACGAGCACTGAAGCTTTCTTT.

This clone has just one count. The chain employs TRBV2 and TRBJ1-6; D is unresolved. Trimming removed 5 bases at V and 0 bases at J, with 11 bases between. There are 16 residues in the CDR3. Germline CDR1 and CDR2: SNHLY and FYNNEI. CDR3 nucleotides: TGTGCCAGCAGTACCTCGGGCGGCTCCTATAATTCACCCCTCCACTTT. Amino acids: CASSTSGGSYNSPLHF.

This chain joins TRBV11-2 and TRBJ1-1; no clear D gene. Germline loops: CDR1 SGHAT, CDR2 FQNNGV. The CDR3 is made up of 15 amino acids. V dropped 2 bases and J dropped 1 base, with 11 bases sitting between them. The CDR3 region is CASSLIGGSNTEAFF. The DNA of the CDR3 is TGTGCCAGCAGCTTAATAGGAGGGTCGAACACTGAAGCTTTCTTT.

This chain connects TRBV19 to TRBJ2-7, with 7 bases identical to TRBD1. After removal of 2 bases from V and 3 bases from J, the junction contained 7 bases not matched to a gene. Germline lookup yields CDR1 LNHDA and CDR2 SQIVND (reference sequence). The CDR3 covers 15 residues. CDR3 region: CASSITTGPYYEQYF. The CDR3 DNA is TGTGCCAGTAGTATAACGACAGGGCCCTACTACGAGCAGTACTTC. The whole variable domain, filled in from reference TRBV19 and TRBJ2-7, reads DGGITQSPKYLFRKEGQNVTLSCEQNLNHDAMYWYRQDPGQGLRLIYYSQIVNDFQKGDIAEGYSVSREKKESFPLTVTSAQKNPTAFYLCASSITTGPYYEQYFGPGTRLTVT.

The chain couples TRBV19 to TRBJ1-6, with D perhaps matching TRBD1 (5 bases). This CDR3 has 12 residues. Germline-derived CDR1 and CDR2 are LNHDA and SQIVND (reference sequence). The CDR3, as DNA: TGTGCTACAAACGCCGGGGCTTCACCCCTCCACTTT. Translating gives CATNAGASPLHF.

For the CDR3, the DNA is TGCAGCGTTGCGGAGGGTTACGGCTACACCTTC. Protein product: CSVAEGYGYTF. This chain links TRBV29-1 with TRBJ1-2; D not resolved. The V end lost 4 bases, the J end lost 8 bases, and 11 bases lay between the germline ends. The CDR3 spans 11 residues. Germline assignment: CDR1 SQVTM and CDR2 ANQGSEA.

The V call is TRBV9, the J call TRBJ1-3; no definite D call. The ends were cut back, 0 bases at V and 1 base at J, with 14 bases in the middle. The CDR3 runs 17 residues. Germline V gene sequence: CDR1 SGDLS, CDR2 YYNGEE. The CDR3 nucleotides are TGTGCCAGCAGCGTAGATGGGTCTGGGAGTTCTGGAAACACCATATATTTT. This sequence encodes CASSVDGSGSSGNTIYF. The variable domain in full, completed from reference TRBV9 and TRBJ1-3, reads DSGVTQTPKHLITATGQRVTLRCSPRSGDLSVYWYQQSLDQGLQFLIQYYNGEERAKGNILERFSAQQFPDLHSELNLSSLELGDSALYFCASSVDGSGSSGNTIYFGEGSWLTVV.

This chain uses TRBV12-3 or TRBV12-4 with TRBJ1-1, with a possible D match to TRBD1 (6 bases). V dropped 6 bases and J dropped 6 bases, with 14 bases sitting between them. This CDR3 has 13 amino acids. The CDR3 loop reads CASRDIDRPEAFF. The CDR3 nucleotides are TGTGCCAGCAGGGACATAGACAGGCCTGAAGCTTTCTTT.

This clone showed up just a few times. The identical CDR3 is also encoded by other nucleotide sequences in the sample. J is TRBJ2-7 and V is TRBV7-2; 8 positions match TRBD1. Germline CDR1 SGHTA, CDR2 FQGNSA. Trimming took 1 base from V and 0 from J; bases not matched to a gene: 5. The CDR3 spans 16 residues. CDR3 DNA sequence: TGTGCCAGCAGCTTAGTAGGACAGGGCGGCTCCTACGAGCAGTACTTC. This gives the protein CASSLVGQGGSYEQYF.

The rearrangement joins TRBV12-3 or TRBV12-4 to TRBJ1-1; D is uncertain. The V end was cut by 5 bases, the J end by 1 base, with 8 bases between. This CDR3 is 13 amino acids long. CDR3 coding DNA: TGTGCCAGCAGTCCGGGGTGGAACACTGAAGCTTTCTTT. Protein: CASSPGWNTEAFF.

V usage is TRBV7-2 and J usage is TRBJ2-2, with TRBD1 matching 9 bases. This CDR3 comprises 14 residues. From germline, CDR1 is SGHTA and CDR2 FQGNSA. V was clipped by 5 bases and J by 4 bases; unmatched bases: 2. The CDR3 coding sequence is TGTGCCAGCAGCCCGGGACAGGGCACCGGGGAGCTGTTTTTT. It encodes CASSPGQGTGELFF.

This clone has just one count. The chain links TRBV11-2 to TRBJ2-5; 8 positions match TRBD1. From germline, CDR1 is SGHAT and CDR2 FQNNGV. Trimming removed 5 bases from V and 1 base from J; junction bases left unmatched: 6. CDR3 length equals 15 residues. The chain's CDR3 is CASSQGGQGQETQYF. CDR3 nucleotide sequence: TGTGCCAGCAGCCAGGGCGGACAGGGCCAAGAGACCCAGTACTTC.

The V call is TRBV5-6, the J call TRBJ2-5; no firm D call. In germline, CDR1 is SGHDT, CDR2 YYEEEE. V shed 3 bases and J shed 0 bases, with 6 bases lying between them. The length of the CDR3 is 13 residues. Here the CDR3 DNA reads TGTGCCAGCAGCTCGGAGTACCAAGAGACCCAGTACTTC. Translation: CASSSEYQETQYF.

This clone was counted once. The chain recombines TRBV4-1 with TRBJ2-2, with D hard to call. The CDR3 sequence is 13 residues long. Trimming removed 4 bases at V and 6 bases at J, with 9 bases between. Germline V gene data show CDR1 as MGHRA and CDR2 as YSYEKL. The CDR3 reads CASSLLRPGELFF. The CDR3 coding sequence is TGCGCCAGCAGCCTTCTAAGACCCGGGGAGCTGTTTTTT.

The V gene is TRBV28, the J gene TRBJ2-1, with TRBD2 identical over 8 bases. There are 15 residues in the CDR3. Looked up from germline, CDR1 is MDHEN and CDR2 is SYDVKM. J was trimmed by 3 bases and V by 8 bases; bases with no gene match: 9. This CDR3 is CASRQAGDRYNEQFF. The CDR3 nucleotides are TGTGCCAGCCGTCAAGCGGGGGATCGCTACAATGAGCAGTTCTTC.

V and J are TRBV19 and TRBJ2-2; D gene unclear. The germline V gene encodes CDR1 LNHDA and CDR2 SQIVND (reference sequence). V shed 1 base and J shed 8 bases, with 8 bases lying between them. This CDR3 has 13 residues. For the CDR3, the DNA is TGTGCCAGTAGTATAGTTAAGCAGGGGGAGCTGTTTTTT. Translation: CASSIVKQGELFF.

The count of this clone is one. The CDR3 region has the DNA TGTGCCTGGAGCCCCCCCGGGGGGACGTATCAGCCCCAGCATTTT. The encoded protein is CAWSPPGGTYQPQHF. The chain has TRBV30 and TRBJ1-5; possibly TRBD1 for D (5 bases). CDR3 length equals 15 residues. V was shortened by 3 bases and J by 5 bases, with 17 bases between the two germline ends. The germline CDR1 and CDR2 sequences are GTSNPN and SVGIG (reference sequence). The whole variable domain, remainder taken from reference TRBV30 and TRBJ1-5, is SQTIHQWPATLVQPVGSPLSLECTVEGTSNPNLYWYRQAAGRGLQLLFYSVGIGQISSEVPQNLSASRPQDRQFILSSKKLLLSDSGFYLCAWSPPGGTYQPQHFGDGTRLSIL.

CDR3 sequence: CASSLNFVGTSYNEQFF. The CDR3 DNA sequence: TGTGCCAGCAGCTTAAATTTTGTTGGGACCTCTTACAATGAGCAGTTCTTC. This rearrangement joins TRBV7-8 to TRBJ2-1; D could derive from TRBD1 or TRBD2 (5 bases each). The CDR3 consists of 17 residues. Trimming took off 2 bases at V and 4 bases at J, with 18 bases between the two ends. In germline, CDR1 is SGHVS, CDR2 FQNEAQ.

The CDR3 reads CASSQDRVGSSYEQYF. In DNA form, the CDR3 reads TGCGCCAGCAGCCAAGATCGTGTCGGAAGCTCCTACGAGCAGTACTTC. The V call is TRBV4-3, the J call TRBJ2-7, with D unresolved. Between the trimmed V and J ends, which lost 0 bases and 0 bases, there was a span of 12 bases. This CDR3 is 16 amino acids long. Germline V gene data show CDR1 as LGHNA and CDR2 as YSLEER.

This rearrangement joins TRBV9 to TRBJ2-1; TRBD2 matches at 12 bases. Germline trimming cut 0 bases from V and 4 bases from J; bases unmatched to any gene: 5. From germline, CDR1 is SGDLS and CDR2 YYNGEE. This CDR3 is built from 17 residues. The CDR3 DNA reads TGTGCCAGCAGCGTAGAGCTAGCGGGGGGGAGGTACAATGAGCAGTTCTTC. Its translation is CASSVELAGGRYNEQFF. Variable domain in full (rest from reference TRBV9 and TRBJ2-1): DSGVTQTPKHLITATGQRVTLRCSPRSGDLSVYWYQQSLDQGLQFLIQYYNGEERAKGNILERFSAQQFPDLHSELNLSSLELGDSALYFCASSVELAGGRYNEQFFGPGTRLTVL.

The gene calls are TRBV5-4 and TRBJ2-3, with 14 bases identical to TRBD2. V was pared by 4 bases and J by 3 bases, with 10 bases of the junction left unmatched. Germline lookup yields CDR1 SGHNT and CDR2 YYREEE (reference sequence). The CDR3 loop spans 18 amino acids. CDR3 bases: TGTGCCAGCAGCAAGGGGACTAGCGGGGGAACCGGGACAGATACGCAGTATTTT. Its protein is CASSKGTSGGTGTDTQYF.

This chain links TRBV6-5 with TRBJ2-3, with D perhaps matching TRBD1 (5 bases). CDR3 length: 15 amino acids. In germline, CDR1 is MNHEY, CDR2 SVGAGI. V lost 2 bases and J 5 bases, leaving 14 bases between the germline ends. In DNA form, the CDR3 reads TGTGCCAGCAGTTACATGTGGGGCCAGGGAGATACGCAGTATTTT. Translating it yields CASSYMWGQGDTQYF.

This clone was counted a single time. The CDR3 DNA reads as TGTGCCAGCAGCACCACGGCTGGAAACACCATATATTTT. Translated: CASSTTAGNTIYF. This chain links TRBV28 with TRBJ1-3; D remains ambiguous. The CDR3 spans 13 residues. The V end lost 6 bases, the J end lost 2 bases, and 8 bases lay between the germline ends. Germline lookup yields CDR1 MDHEN and CDR2 SYDVKM.

This chain uses TRBV24-1 with TRBJ1-1; D call uncertain. CDR1 KGHDR and CDR2 SFDVKD come from the germline V gene. The CDR3 totals 15 residues. V was shortened by 2 bases and J by 3 bases, with 12 bases between the two germline ends. The CDR3 region has the DNA TGTGCCACCAGTGATTGGACGCAGAAGGACACTGAAGCTTTCTTT. Amino acid sequence: CATSDWTQKDTEAFF.

The V gene is TRBV5-4, the J gene TRBJ2-5, with TRBD2 identical over 8 bases. CDR1 and CDR2 (germline): SGHNT, YYREEE (reference sequence). The CDR3 covers 15 residues. The J segment lost 5 bases and the V segment lost 1 base, leaving 7 bases of the junction unmatched. The DNA of the CDR3 is TGTGCCAGCAGCTTGACCGGGGGGGCGGCCGAGACCCAGTACTTC. It translates to CASSLTGGAAETQYF.